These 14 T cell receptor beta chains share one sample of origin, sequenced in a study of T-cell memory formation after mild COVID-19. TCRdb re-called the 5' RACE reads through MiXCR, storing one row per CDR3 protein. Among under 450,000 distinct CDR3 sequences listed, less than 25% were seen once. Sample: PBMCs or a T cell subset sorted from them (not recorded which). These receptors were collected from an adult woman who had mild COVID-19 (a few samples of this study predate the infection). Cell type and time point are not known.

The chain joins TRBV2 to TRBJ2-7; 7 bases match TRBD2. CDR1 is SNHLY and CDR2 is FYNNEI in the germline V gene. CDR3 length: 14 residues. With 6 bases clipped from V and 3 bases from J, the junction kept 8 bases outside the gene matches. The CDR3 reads CASSDDSSGYEQYF. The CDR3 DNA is TGTGCCAGCAGCGACGACTCTAGCGGCTACGAGCAGTACTTC.

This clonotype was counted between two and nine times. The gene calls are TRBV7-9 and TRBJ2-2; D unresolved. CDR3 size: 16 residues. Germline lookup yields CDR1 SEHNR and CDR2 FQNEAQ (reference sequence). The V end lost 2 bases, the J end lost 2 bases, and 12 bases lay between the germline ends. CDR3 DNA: TGTGCCAGCAGCTTAATGGCATTAATTAACACCGGGGAGCTGTTTTTT. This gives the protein CASSLMALINTGELFF. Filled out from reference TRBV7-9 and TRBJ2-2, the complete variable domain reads DTGVSQNPRHKITKRGQNVTFRCDPISEHNRLYWYRQTLGQGPEFLTYFQNEAQLEKSRLLSDRFSAERPKGSFSTLEIQRTEQGDSAMYLCASSLMALINTGELFFGEGSRLTVL.

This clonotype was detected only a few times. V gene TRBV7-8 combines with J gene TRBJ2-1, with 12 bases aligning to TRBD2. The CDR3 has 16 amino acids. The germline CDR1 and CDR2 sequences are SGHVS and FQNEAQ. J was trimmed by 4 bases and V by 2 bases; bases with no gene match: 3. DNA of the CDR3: TGTGCCAGCAGCTTACTAGCGGGAGGGATATACAATGAGCAGTTCTTC. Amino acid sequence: CASSLLAGGIYNEQFF.

CDR3 DNA sequence: TGTGCCGGAAGACAGACCGCCGGGGAGCTGTTTTTT. Protein sequence: CAGRQTAGELFF. The V and J genes are TRBV6-2 or TRBV6-3 and TRBJ2-2, with TRBD1 as a possible D gene (5 bases). Trimming removed 11 bases from V and 6 bases from J, with 13 bases in between. Per the germline V gene, CDR1 is MNHEY and CDR2 is SVGEGT. The CDR3 length is 12 residues.

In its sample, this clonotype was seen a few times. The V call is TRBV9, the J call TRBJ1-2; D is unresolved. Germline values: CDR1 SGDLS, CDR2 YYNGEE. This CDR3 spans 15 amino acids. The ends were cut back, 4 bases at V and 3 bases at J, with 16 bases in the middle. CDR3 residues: CASSPYLWEDYGYTF. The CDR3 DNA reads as TGTGCCAGCAGCCCTTATCTCTGGGAGGACTATGGCTACACCTTC.

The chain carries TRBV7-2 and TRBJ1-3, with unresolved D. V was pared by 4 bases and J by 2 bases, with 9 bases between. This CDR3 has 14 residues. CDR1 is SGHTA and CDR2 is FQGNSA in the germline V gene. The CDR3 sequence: CASSSLPAGNTIYF. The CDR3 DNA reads TGTGCCAGCAGCTCCCTCCCGGCTGGAAACACCATATATTTT.

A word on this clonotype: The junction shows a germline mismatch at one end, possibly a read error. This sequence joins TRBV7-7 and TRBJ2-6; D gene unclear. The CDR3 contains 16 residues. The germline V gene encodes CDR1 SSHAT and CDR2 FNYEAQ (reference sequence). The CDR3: CASSLEPTSGANVLTF. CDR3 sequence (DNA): TGTGCTAGCAGCTTAGAACCTACGTCTGGGGCCAACGTCCTGACTTTC. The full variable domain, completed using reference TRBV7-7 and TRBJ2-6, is GAGVSQSPRYKVTKRGQDVTLRCDPISSHATLYWYQQALGQGPEFLTYFNYEAQPDKSGLPSDRFSAERPEGSISTLTIQRTEQRDSAMYRCASSLEPTSGANVLTFGAGSRLTVL.

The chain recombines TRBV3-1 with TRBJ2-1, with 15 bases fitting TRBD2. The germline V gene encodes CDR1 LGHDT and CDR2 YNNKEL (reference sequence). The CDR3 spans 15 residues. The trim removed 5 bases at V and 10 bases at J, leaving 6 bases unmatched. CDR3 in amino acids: CASSAGTSGGTEQFF. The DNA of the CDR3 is TGTGCCAGCAGCGCCGGGACTAGCGGGGGGACCGAGCAGTTCTTC.

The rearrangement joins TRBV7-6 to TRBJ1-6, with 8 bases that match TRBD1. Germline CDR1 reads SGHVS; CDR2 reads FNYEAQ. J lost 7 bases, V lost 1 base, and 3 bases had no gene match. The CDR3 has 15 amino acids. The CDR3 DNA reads TGTGCCAGCAGCTTAGAACAGGGGGTAAATTCACCCCTCCACTTT. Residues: CASSLEQGVNSPLHF.

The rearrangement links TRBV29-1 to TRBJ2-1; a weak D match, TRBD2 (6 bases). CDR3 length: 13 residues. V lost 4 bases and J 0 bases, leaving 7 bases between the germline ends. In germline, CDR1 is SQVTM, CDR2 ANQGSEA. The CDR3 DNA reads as TGCAGCGTTGGCGGGAACTCCTACAATGAGCAGTTCTTC. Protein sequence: CSVGGNSYNEQFF.

The CDR3 DNA follows: TGTGCCAGCAGCTGGGGCGGGGGGGAATACGAGCAGTACTTC. Its protein product is CASSWGGGEYEQYF. The rearrangement uses TRBV12-3 or TRBV12-4 and TRBJ2-7, with TRBD2 identical over 9 bases. The length of the CDR3 is 14 residues. Trimming removed 6 bases from V and 4 bases from J; junction bases left unmatched: 7.

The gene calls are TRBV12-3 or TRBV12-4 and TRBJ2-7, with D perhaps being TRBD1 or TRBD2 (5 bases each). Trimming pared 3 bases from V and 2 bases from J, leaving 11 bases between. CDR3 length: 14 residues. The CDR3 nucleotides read TGTGCCAGCAGTTTGCCGGGACCGACCTACGAGCAGTACTTC. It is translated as CASSLPGPTYEQYF.

Written as DNA, the CDR3 is TGTGCCAGCAGCTTAGTCGTTGTAGAGACCCAGTACTTC. Protein product: CASSLVVVETQYF. The genes are TRBV7-2 and TRBJ2-5; no firm D call. The length of the CDR3 is 13 residues. V shed 1 base and J shed 4 bases, with 7 bases lying between them. The V gene's germline CDR1 is SGHTA and CDR2 FQGNSA.

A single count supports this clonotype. The CDR3 sequence: CASSKEVGLAAGELFF. The CDR3 coding sequence is TGTGCCAGCAGCAAAGAGGTTGGACTAGCCGCTGGGGAGCTGTTTTTT. J is TRBJ2-2 and V is TRBV21-1; no check of the table's D call, TRBD2, against the DNA was made. TRBV21-1 is a listed pseudogene. There are 16 residues in the CDR3.